This record looks at one T cell receptor (beta chain) sequence and its context. This specimen comes from a study of blood T cell repertoires in COVID-19. Study background: In each case, the material was cDNA or gDNA derived from T cells, B-cell-depleted T cells, or PBMCs.

The V and J ends lost 5 bases and 5 bases, in that order; junction bases with no gene match: 12. This CDR3 has 16 residues. Per germline, CDR1 MNHEY and CDR2 SMNVEV (reference sequence). Original handling: Researchers report that nucleated cell counts were estimated from reference gene primer amplification. The protocol was immunoSEQ multiplex PCR, while the TCRdb copy is restricted to in-frame clones and leaves out a portion. The V and J calls and the clone size are those of that table, but D and trimming were determined from the DNA. The sample holds 190,000 or so clones, approximately 78% seen once.

The clonotype was recovered from a woman older than 75 with active or convalescent COVID-19. Sequenced input: peripheral blood. The chain employs TRBV27 and TRBJ2-1; 7 positions agree with TRBD2. DNA for the CDR3: TGTGCCAGCAGTCCCCAAGGACTAGGCTACGACAATGAGCAGTTCTTC. Protein product: CASSPQGLGYDNEQFF.